Presented here are 20 T cell receptor beta chains from one specimen sequenced in a study of T cells after yellow fever vaccination. TCRdb processed the 5' RACE reads anew with MiXCR; each CDR3 protein has one entry. The repertoire has about 140,000 distinct CDR3 sequences, about 7.7% of them found once; the top ten carry roughly 0.76%. The sequenced sample was CD4+ T cells sorted from PBMCs, obtained 5 days after the yellow fever booster vaccination. The receptors here all came from a man aged 25 to 40 who received the YFV17D yellow fever vaccine.

In its sample, this clonotype was seen many times. The chain links TRBV6-1 to TRBJ2-3, with D hard to call. V gave up 8 bases and J gave up 4 bases, with 4 bases separating them. CDR1 MNHNS and CDR2 SASEGT come from the germline V gene. The CDR3 covers 10 residues. The CDR3 region has the DNA TGTGCCAGCGCGGCAGATACGCAGTATTTT. It is translated as CASAADTQYF.

The chain joins TRBV20-1 to TRBJ1-2; 9 nucleotides line up with TRBD1. The CDR3 sequence is 16 residues long. V gave up 6 bases and J gave up 4 bases; unmatched junction bases: 15. Germline V gives CDR1 DFQATT, CDR2 SNEGSKA (reference sequence). CDR3 in DNA: TGCAGTGCCGAACGGGGGACAGGGCCCAAAATCTATGGCTACACCTTC. It translates to CSAERGTGPKIYGYTF.

This clonotype was found many times. V is TRBV30 and J is TRBJ2-7; maybe TRBD2 (5 bases). Germline V CDR1 and CDR2: GTSNPN, SVGIG (reference sequence). The CDR3 is 11 residues long. Trimming pared 0 bases from V and 7 bases from J, leaving 7 bases between. The CDR3 DNA reads TGTGCCTGGAGTGTACGGGGTGAGCAGTACTTC. Protein product: CAWSVRGEQYF.

This clonotype was detected ten times or more. CDR3 loop: CASSPEGNTIYF. Written as DNA, the CDR3 is TGCGCCAGCAGCCCAGAGGGAAACACCATATATTTT. The chain links TRBV5-1 to TRBJ1-3, with unresolved D. CDR1 and CDR2 from the germline V gene are SGHRS and YFSETQ. The CDR3 has 12 amino acids. Trimming took 4 bases from V and 4 from J, leaving 6 bases between them.

V gene TRBV28 combines with J gene TRBJ1-4, with a tentative D call TRBD1 (6 bases). Trimming took 5 bases from V and 8 from J, leaving 21 bases between them. Germline CDR1 is MDHEN and CDR2 is SYDVKM. The length of the CDR3 is 16 residues. CDR3 sequence (DNA): TGTGCCAGCAGTCCCCCTCCGGAGGGGGGACAAGAAAAACTGTTTTTT. Residues: CASSPPPEGGQEKLFF.

This clonotype occurred many times. The V and J genes are TRBV28 and TRBJ2-1, with 8 positions matching TRBD2. Germline lookup yields CDR1 MDHEN and CDR2 SYDVKM. V was pared by 8 bases and J by 7 bases, with 13 bases of the junction left unmatched. CDR3 length: 15 amino acids. The chain's CDR3 is CASSPGGGRWNEQFF. CDR3 DNA: TGTGCCAGCTCCCCGGGGGGCGGGAGGTGGAATGAGCAGTTCTTC. The full variable domain, with the rest looked up from reference TRBV28 and TRBJ2-1, is DVKVTQSSRYLVKRTGEKVFLECVQDMDHENMFWYRQDPGLGLRLIYFSYDVKMKEKGDIPEGYSVSREKKERFSLILESASTNQTSMYLCASSPGGGRWNEQFFGPGTRLTVL.

This clonotype was detected many times. The genes are TRBV9 and TRBJ2-1, with 9 bases aligning to TRBD1. This CDR3 has 15 residues. Trimming took 3 bases from V and 2 from J; bases not matched to a gene: 3. Germline V CDR1 and CDR2: SGDLS, YYNGEE. CDR3 in amino acids: CASSEGQGPYNEQFF. The CDR3 DNA reads TGTGCCAGCAGCGAGGGACAGGGACCCTACAATGAGCAGTTCTTC.

This clonotype was counted a few times. The chain carries TRBV30 and TRBJ2-1; 9 bases fit TRBD2. V lost 2 bases to trimming and J lost 2 bases; unmatched junction nucleotides: 7. The CDR3 covers 16 residues. Germline CDR1 GTSNPN, CDR2 SVGIG (reference sequence). Here the CDR3 reads CAWSFRVAGAYNEQFF. CDR3 coding DNA: TGTGCCTGGAGTTTTAGGGTAGCGGGAGCCTACAATGAGCAGTTCTTC.

This clonotype has a count of ten or more. This chain connects TRBV25-1 to TRBJ2-5; D possibly uses TRBD1 or TRBD2 (5 bases each). V shed 7 bases and J shed 7 bases, with 16 bases lying between them. Per germline, CDR1 MGHDK and CDR2 SYGVNS. CDR3 size: 13 residues. The CDR3 loop is CASNRDLSGTQYF. The DNA of the CDR3 is TGTGCCAGCAACCGGGACCTGAGCGGGACCCAGTACTTC. The variable domain in full, with the rest retrieved from reference TRBV25-1 and TRBJ2-5, is EADIYQTPRYLVIGTGKKITLECSQTMGHDKMYWYQQDPGMELHLIHYSYGVNSTEKGDLSSESTVSRIRTEHFPLTLESARPSHTSQYLCASNRDLSGTQYFGPGTRLLVL.

This clonotype was counted between two and nine times. V and J are TRBV12-3 or TRBV12-4 and TRBJ2-5, with 12 positions matching TRBD2. The CDR3 runs to 15 residues. V was pared by 6 bases and J by 4 bases, with 6 bases of the junction left unmatched. The CDR3, as DNA: TGTGCCAGCAGGAGGGGACTAGCGGGTGGAGAGACCCAGTACTTC. Translating gives CASRRGLAGGETQYF.

This clonotype occurred many times. The gene calls are TRBV5-5 and TRBJ2-2, with 7 bases matching TRBD1. Germline trimming cut 0 bases from V and 1 base from J; bases unmatched to any gene: 0. The CDR3 has 15 amino acids. The germline V gene has CDR1 SGHKS and CDR2 YYEKEE (reference sequence). The CDR3 coding sequence is TGTGCCAGCAGCTTGGGGACAGGGAACACCGGGGAGCTGTTTTTT. This gives the protein CASSLGTGNTGELFF. The full variable domain, with the rest looked up from reference TRBV5-5 and TRBJ2-2, is DAGVTQSPTHLIKTRGQQVTLRCSPISGHKSVSWYQQVLGQGPQFIFQYYEKEERGRGNFPDRFSARQFPNYSSELNVNALLLGDSALYLCASSLGTGNTGELFFGEGSRLTVL.

As concerns this clonotype: This clone may be a read error of a much larger clone one base away. The chain uses TRBV13 and TRBJ2-7, with 9 bases lining up with TRBD2. Germline V gene lookup returns CDR1 PRHDT and CDR2 FYEKMQ (reference sequence). CDR3 length: 16 residues. The CDR3, as DNA: TGTGCCAGCGGCTTGGGGCTAGCGGGAATTAGGAACGAGCAGTACTTC. Translation gives CASGLGLAGIRNEQYF.

This clonotype was counted at least ten times. The V call is TRBV20-1, the J call TRBJ2-1, with D perhaps TRBD2 (7 bases). CDR1 is DFQATT and CDR2 is SNEGSKA in the germline V gene (reference sequence). This CDR3 spans 15 amino acids. Between the trimmed V and J ends, which lost 7 bases and 2 bases, there was a span of 18 bases. DNA for the CDR3: TGCAGTGTACGACCGCGGGGGCCCCCCTACAATGAGCAGTTCTTC. It translates to CSVRPRGPPYNEQFF.

This clonotype has more than one count but fewer than ten. The chain links TRBV3-1 to TRBJ2-5, with 10 positions matching TRBD2. After removal of 1 base from V and 0 bases from J, the junction contained 5 bases not matched to a gene. Germline CDR1 reads LGHDT; CDR2 reads YNNKEL (reference sequence). This CDR3 region has 17 residues. The CDR3 coding sequence is TGTGCCAGCAGCCAAGGGACTAGCGGATTGTACCAAGAGACCCAGTACTTC. It yields the protein CASSQGTSGLYQETQYF.

This clonotype was counted at least ten times. The rearrangement joins TRBV7-2 to TRBJ2-1; D might be TRBD1 (8 bases). CDR3 length equals 17 residues. V dropped 3 bases and J dropped 2 bases, with 17 bases sitting between them. Germline V gene data show CDR1 as SGHTA and CDR2 as FQGNSA. Here the CDR3 reads CASSFVGQGLTYNEQFF. The CDR3 DNA is TGTGCCAGCAGCTTTGTAGGACAGGGACTAACCTACAATGAGCAGTTCTTC.

The table lists this clonotype with many counts. The chain uses TRBV5-5 and TRBJ2-6; 12 nucleotides line up with TRBD1. The germline CDR1 and CDR2 sequences are SGHKS and YYEKEE (reference sequence). V dropped 4 bases and J dropped 0; count of bases not matched to a gene: 5. This CDR3 spans 18 amino acids. The CDR3 is CASSLTGQGASGANVLTF. The CDR3 DNA is TGTGCCAGCAGCCTGACGGGACAGGGGGCCTCTGGGGCCAACGTCCTGACTTTC. The complete variable domain, with remaining parts taken from reference TRBV5-5 and TRBJ2-6, reads DAGVTQSPTHLIKTRGQQVTLRCSPISGHKSVSWYQQVLGQGPQFIFQYYEKEERGRGNFPDRFSARQFPNYSSELNVNALLLGDSALYLCASSLTGQGASGANVLTFGAGSRLTVL.

This clonotype was detected a few times. This chain connects TRBV5-1 to TRBJ1-6, with no clear D. V lost 0 bases and J 6 bases, leaving 13 bases between the germline ends. CDR1 SGHRS and CDR2 YFSETQ come from the germline V gene. The CDR3 extends over 16 amino acids. The CDR3, as DNA: TGCGCCAGCAGCTTGGGGCCCGGCGGACTTAATTCACCCCTCCACTTT. It yields the protein CASSLGPGGLNSPLHF.

Many counts were recorded for this clonotype. The chain is built from TRBV12-3 or TRBV12-4 and TRBJ2-5, with 10 bases that match TRBD2. J gave up 2 bases and V 8 bases, and 2 bases lay outside the gene matches. The CDR3 contains 13 residues. The CDR3, as DNA: TGTGCCAGCCTACTAGCGGGGCAAGAGACCCAGTACTTC. The encoded protein is CASLLAGQETQYF.

This clonotype was counted only a few times. The gene calls are TRBV4-3 and TRBJ2-7; no definite D call. Germline V lookup: CDR1 LGHNA, CDR2 YSLEER. This CDR3 contains 13 residues. Deletions cut 1 base from V and 6 bases from J, with 10 bases between. DNA of the CDR3: TGCGCCAGCAGCCAAGTTATGGCCGCCGAGCAGTACTTC. As protein: CASSQVMAAEQYF.

This clonotype was recorded many times. The chain is built from TRBV5-1 and TRBJ2-2, with TRBD2 matching 13 bases. V lost 6 bases, J lost 4 bases, and 6 bases stayed unmatched. Germline values: CDR1 SGHRS, CDR2 YFSETQ. The CDR3 sequence is 16 residues long. DNA for the CDR3: TGCGCCAGCACCGAGGGACTAGCGGGAATCACCGGGGAGCTGTTTTTT. This encodes CASTEGLAGITGELFF.